The TCR beta chain described here comes from a study of shared clonotypes between healthy human individuals. Points from the study as a whole: Around 4.7% was the fraction of naive CD4 clonotypes found shared across a few donors.

Data came from immunoSEQ multiplex PCR; TCRdb stores just in-frame clones and leaves some out. In the table there are roughly 2,000,000 clones, just over 90% of which are singletons. As for this clone: Antigen unknown.

In the naive CD8 group, cells lacked CD45RO and were positively selected for CCR7, so terminally differentiated effector memory CD45RA+ cells were left out. The CDR3 contains 14 residues. Germline values: CDR1 MNHNS, CDR2 SASEGT. The V end was cut by 3 bases, the J end by 2 bases, with 8 bases between. The chain is built from TRBV6-1 and TRBJ1-5; D ambiguous. Sequenced: naive CD8+ T cells from PBMCs. The origin of this receptor is a man aged 18 to 30 in good health. Some clones in this sample may be carry-over from other donors' samples. CDR3 DNA sequence: TGTGCCAGCAGTGATGGCCCGCGCAATCAGCCCCAGCATTTT. Its translation is CASSDGPRNQPQHF.